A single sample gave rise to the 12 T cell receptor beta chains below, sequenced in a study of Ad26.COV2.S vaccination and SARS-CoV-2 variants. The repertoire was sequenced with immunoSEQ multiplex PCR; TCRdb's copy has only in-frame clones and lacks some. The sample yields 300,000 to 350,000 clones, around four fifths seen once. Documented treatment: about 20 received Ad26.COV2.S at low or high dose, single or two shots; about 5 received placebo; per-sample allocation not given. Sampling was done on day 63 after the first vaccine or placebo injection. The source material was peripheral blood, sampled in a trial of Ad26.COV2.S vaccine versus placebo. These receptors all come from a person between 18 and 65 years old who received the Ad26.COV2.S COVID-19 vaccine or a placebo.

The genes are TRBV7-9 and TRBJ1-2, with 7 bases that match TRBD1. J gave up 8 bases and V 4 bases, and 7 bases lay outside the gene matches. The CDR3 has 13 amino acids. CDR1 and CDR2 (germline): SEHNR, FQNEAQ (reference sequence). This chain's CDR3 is CASSSRGWDGYTF. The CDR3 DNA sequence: TGTGCCAGCAGCTCCAGGGGGTGGGACGGCTACACCTTC.

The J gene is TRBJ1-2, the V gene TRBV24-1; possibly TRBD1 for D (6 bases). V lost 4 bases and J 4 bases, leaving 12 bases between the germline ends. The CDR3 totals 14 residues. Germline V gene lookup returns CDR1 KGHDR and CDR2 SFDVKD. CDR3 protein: CATSEPNRAYGYTF. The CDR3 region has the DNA TGTGCCACCAGTGAGCCTAACAGGGCCTATGGCTACACCTTC.

CDR3 protein: CASSQDRGDSPLHF. The CDR3 region has the DNA TGTGCCAGCAGCCAGGACAGGGGGGATTCACCCCTCCACTTT. This rearrangement joins TRBV27 to TRBJ1-6; 10 nucleotides line up with TRBD1. CDR1 MNHEY and CDR2 SMNVEV come from the germline V gene (reference sequence). CDR3 length: 14 residues. V was clipped by 6 bases and J by 8 bases; unmatched bases: 4.

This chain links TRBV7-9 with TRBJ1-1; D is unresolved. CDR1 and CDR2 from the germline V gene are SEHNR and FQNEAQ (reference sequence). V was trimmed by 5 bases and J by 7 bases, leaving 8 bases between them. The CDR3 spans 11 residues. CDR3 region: CASSAEVEAFF. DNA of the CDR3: TGTGCCAGCAGCGCGGAGGTTGAAGCTTTCTTT.

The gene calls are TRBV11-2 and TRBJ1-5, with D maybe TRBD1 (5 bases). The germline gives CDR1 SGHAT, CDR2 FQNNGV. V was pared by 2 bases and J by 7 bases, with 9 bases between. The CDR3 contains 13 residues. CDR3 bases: TGTGCCAGCAGCTTACAGGGCGCGCAGCCCCAGCATTTT. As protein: CASSLQGAQPQHF.

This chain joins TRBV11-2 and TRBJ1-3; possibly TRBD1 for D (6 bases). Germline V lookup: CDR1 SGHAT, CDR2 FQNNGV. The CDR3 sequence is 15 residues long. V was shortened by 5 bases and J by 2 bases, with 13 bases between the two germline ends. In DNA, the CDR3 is TGTGCCAGCAGCCGACAACAGGGAGCTGGAAACACCATATATTTT. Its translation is CASSRQQGAGNTIYF. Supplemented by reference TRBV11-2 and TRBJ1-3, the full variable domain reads EAGVAQSPRYKIIEKRQSVAFWCNPISGHATLYWYQQILGQGPKLLIQFQNNGVVDDSQLPKDRFSAERLKGVDSTLKIQPAKLEDSAVYLCASSRQQGAGNTIYFGEGSWLTVV.

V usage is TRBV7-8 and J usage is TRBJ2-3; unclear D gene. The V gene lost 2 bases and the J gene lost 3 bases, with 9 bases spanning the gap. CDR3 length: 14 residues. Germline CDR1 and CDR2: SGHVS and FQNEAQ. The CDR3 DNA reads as TGTGCCAGCAGCTTATTTGCGAATACAGATACGCAGTATTTT. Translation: CASSLFANTDTQYF. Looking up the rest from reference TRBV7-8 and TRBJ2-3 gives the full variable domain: GAGVSQSPRYKVAKRGQDVALRCDPISGHVSLFWYQQALGQGPEFLTYFQNEAQLDKSGLPSDRFFAERPEGSVSTLKIQRTQQEDSAVYLCASSLFANTDTQYFGPGTRLTVL.

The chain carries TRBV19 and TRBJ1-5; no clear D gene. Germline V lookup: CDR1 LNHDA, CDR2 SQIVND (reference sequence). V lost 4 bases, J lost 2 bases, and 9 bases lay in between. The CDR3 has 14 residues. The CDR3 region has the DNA TGTGCCAGTAGTACTATGTCCGGCAATCAGCCCCAGCATTTT. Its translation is CASSTMSGNQPQHF.

DNA of the CDR3: TGTGCCAGCAGCTGGGGCGCAGGGTGGGCTGAAGCTTTCTTT. Protein product: CASSWGAGWAEAFF. The J gene is TRBJ1-1, the V gene TRBV7-2; possibly TRBD1 for D (5 bases). The CDR3 extends over 14 amino acids. CDR1 and CDR2 (germline): SGHTA, FQGNSA. Trimming removed 4 bases from V and 6 bases from J, with 15 bases in between.

CDR3 nucleotides: TGTGCCATCAGTGGAAGCGGGGGGGCCCCAGATACGCAGTATTTT. As protein: CAISGSGGAPDTQYF. The V gene is TRBV10-3, the J gene TRBJ2-3; 10 bases are a match to TRBD2. The V segment lost 4 bases and the J segment 4 bases; nucleotides outside the gene matches: 5. The CDR3 is 15 amino acids. The V gene's germline CDR1 is ENHRY and CDR2 SYGVKD.

The chain's CDR3 is CASSWGPNIGNTIYF. For the CDR3, the DNA is TGTGCCAGCAGCTGGGGACCAAATATTGGAAACACCATATATTTT. The chain links TRBV5-8 to TRBJ1-3; weak D call: TRBD1 (5 bases). Germline CDR1 and CDR2: SGHTS and YDEGEE. The CDR3 has 15 amino acids. The V end lost 3 bases, the J end lost 3 bases, and 13 bases lay between the germline ends.

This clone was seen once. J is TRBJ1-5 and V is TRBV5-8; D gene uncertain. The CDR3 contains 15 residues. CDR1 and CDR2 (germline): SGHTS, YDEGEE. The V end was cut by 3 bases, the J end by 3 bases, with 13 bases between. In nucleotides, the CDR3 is TGTGCCAGCAGCTCGTTCGTCGTAAACAATCAGCCCCAGCATTTT. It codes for CASSSFVVNNQPQHF.